This T cell receptor (beta chain) was captured by sequencing in a study of beta chain features in type 1 diabetes. Study context: Patients and healthy donors were similar in age, gender and cell yields. Study conclusions and caveats: Comparison showed that naive, central memory and Treg TCRB repertoires appeared more similar among patients than among healthy donors.

The isolated RNA, all of it, was reverse transcribed, so expressed TCRB transcripts were what got sequenced. Method: immunoSEQ multiplex PCR; TCRdb's copy keeps in-frame clones and lacks some. The repertoire holds approximately 340,000 clones, with about 14% as singletons. The CDR3 is 15 amino acids. V lost 5 bases, J lost 4 bases, and 7 bases stayed unmatched. CDR1 MNHEY and CDR2 SMNVEV come from the germline V gene (reference sequence). Notes on this clone: The antigen is undetermined.

V is TRBV27 and J is TRBJ2-2; 7 nucleotides align to TRBD1. The specimen sequenced was naive CD4+ T cells from blood. The source is a young woman in good health. In DNA, the CDR3 is TGTGCCAGCAGTCCCCCGGCAGGGGGCACCGGGGAGCTGTTTTTT. Translated: CASSPPAGGTGELFF.